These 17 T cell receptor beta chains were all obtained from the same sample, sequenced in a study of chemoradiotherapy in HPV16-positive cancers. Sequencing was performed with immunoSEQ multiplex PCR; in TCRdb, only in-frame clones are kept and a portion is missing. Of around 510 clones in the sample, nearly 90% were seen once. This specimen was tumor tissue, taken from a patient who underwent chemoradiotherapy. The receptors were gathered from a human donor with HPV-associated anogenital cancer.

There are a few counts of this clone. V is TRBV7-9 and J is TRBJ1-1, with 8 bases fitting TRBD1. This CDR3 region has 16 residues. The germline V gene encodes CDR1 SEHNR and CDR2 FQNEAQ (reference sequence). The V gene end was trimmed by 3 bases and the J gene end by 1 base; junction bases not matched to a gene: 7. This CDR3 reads CASSFPGQGPNTEAFF. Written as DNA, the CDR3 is TGTGCCAGCAGCTTCCCTGGACAGGGACCGAACACTGAAGCTTTCTTT.

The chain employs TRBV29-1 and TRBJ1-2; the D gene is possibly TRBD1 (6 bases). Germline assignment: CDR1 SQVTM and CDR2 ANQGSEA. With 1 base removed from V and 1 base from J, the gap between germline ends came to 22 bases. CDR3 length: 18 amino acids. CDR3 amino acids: CSVEATFLGGDSNYGYTF. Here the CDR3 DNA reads TGCAGCGTTGAAGCAACCTTTTTAGGGGGAGACAGTAACTATGGCTACACCTTC.

The CDR3 loop reads CASSYAPGLSGTEAFF. The DNA for the CDR3 is TGTGCCAGCAGTTACGCCCCCGGGTTATCGGGCACTGAAGCTTTCTTT. J is TRBJ1-1 and V is TRBV6-5, with no clear D. Germline CDR1 reads MNHEY; CDR2 reads SVGAGI. The V gene lost 2 bases and the J gene lost 4 bases, with 17 bases spanning the gap. The CDR3 consists of 16 residues.

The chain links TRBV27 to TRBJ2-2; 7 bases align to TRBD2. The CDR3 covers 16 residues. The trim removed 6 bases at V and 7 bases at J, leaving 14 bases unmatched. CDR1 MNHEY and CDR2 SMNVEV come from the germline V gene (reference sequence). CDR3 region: CASRGGTKHFVGELFF. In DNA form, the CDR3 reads TGTGCCAGCAGGGGCGGGACTAAACACTTCGTCGGGGAGCTGTTTTTT.

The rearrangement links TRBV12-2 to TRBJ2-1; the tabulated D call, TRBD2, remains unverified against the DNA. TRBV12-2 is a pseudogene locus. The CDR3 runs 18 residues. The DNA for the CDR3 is TGTGCAAGTCGCTTAGACAGCGGGGGGCCGAGCTCCTACAATGAGCAGTTCTTC. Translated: CASRLDSGGPSSYNEQFF.

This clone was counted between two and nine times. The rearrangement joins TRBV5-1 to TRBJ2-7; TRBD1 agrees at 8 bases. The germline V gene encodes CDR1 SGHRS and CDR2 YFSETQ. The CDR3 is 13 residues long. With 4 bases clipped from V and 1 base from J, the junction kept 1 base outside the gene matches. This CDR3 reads CASSGQGSYEQYF. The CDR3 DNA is TGCGCCAGCAGCGGACAGGGATCCTACGAGCAGTACTTC.

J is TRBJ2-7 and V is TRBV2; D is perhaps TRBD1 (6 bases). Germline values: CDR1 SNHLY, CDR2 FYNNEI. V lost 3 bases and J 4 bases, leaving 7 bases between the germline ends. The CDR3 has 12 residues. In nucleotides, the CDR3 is TGTGCCAGCAGTGACAGGGGATACGAGCAGTACTTC. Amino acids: CASSDRGYEQYF.

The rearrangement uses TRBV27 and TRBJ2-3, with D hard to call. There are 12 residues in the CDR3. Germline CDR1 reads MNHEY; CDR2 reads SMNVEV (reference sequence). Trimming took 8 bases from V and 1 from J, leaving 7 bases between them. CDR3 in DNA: TGTGCCAGCGGATACGGCACAGATACGCAGTATTTT. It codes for CASGYGTDTQYF.

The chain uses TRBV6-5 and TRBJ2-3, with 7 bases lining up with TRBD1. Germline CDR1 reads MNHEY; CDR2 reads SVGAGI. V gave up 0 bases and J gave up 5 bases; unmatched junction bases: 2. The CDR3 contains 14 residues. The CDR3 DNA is TGTGCCAGCAGTTACTCGAGGGACAGAGATACGCAGTATTTT. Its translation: CASSYSRDRDTQYF.

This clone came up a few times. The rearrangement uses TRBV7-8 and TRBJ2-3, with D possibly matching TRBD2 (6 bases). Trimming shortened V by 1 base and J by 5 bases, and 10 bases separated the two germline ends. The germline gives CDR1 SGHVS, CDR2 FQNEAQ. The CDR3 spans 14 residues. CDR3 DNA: TGTGCCAGCAGCTTAGAGCCGGGAGTAGATACGCAGTATTTT. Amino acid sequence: CASSLEPGVDTQYF.

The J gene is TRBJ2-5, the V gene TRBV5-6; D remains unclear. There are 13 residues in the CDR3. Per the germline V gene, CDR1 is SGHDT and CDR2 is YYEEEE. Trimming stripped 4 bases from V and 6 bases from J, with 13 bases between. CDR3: CASSPSLLKTQYF. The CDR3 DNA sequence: TGTGCCAGCAGCCCCAGCCTGTTAAAGACCCAGTACTTC.

The CDR3 bases are TGTGCCAGCAGCCTTACTCCGGGACAGGGGCCCTCGGGGCACACCTTC. This translates into CASSLTPGQGPSGHTF. The rearrangement uses TRBV7-8 and TRBJ1-2; 10 bases are a match to TRBD1. The CDR3 consists of 16 residues. With 5 bases clipped from V and 12 bases from J, the junction kept 18 bases outside the gene matches. Germline V gene lookup returns CDR1 SGHVS and CDR2 FQNEAQ.

CDR3 coding DNA: TGTGCCAGCAGTCAGGACAGGGGGTATTCACCCCTCCACTTT. Translating it yields CASSQDRGYSPLHF. This chain uses TRBV2 with TRBJ1-6, with 10 bases identical to TRBD1. Germline values: CDR1 SNHLY, CDR2 FYNNEI. This CDR3 is built from 14 residues. Trimming at V came to 5 bases and at J to 8 bases, leaving 3 bases not matched to a gene.

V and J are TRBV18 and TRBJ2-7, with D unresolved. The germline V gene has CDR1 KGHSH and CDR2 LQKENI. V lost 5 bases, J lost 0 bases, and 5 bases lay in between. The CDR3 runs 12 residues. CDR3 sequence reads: CASSTSSYEQYF. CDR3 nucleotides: TGTGCCAGCTCAACCAGCTCCTACGAGCAGTACTTC.

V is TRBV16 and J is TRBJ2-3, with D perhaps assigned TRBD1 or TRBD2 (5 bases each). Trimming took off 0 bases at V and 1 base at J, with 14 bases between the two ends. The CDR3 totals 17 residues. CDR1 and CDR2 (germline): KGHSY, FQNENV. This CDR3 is CASSQSVQGVGTDTQYF. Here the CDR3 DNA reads TGTGCCAGCAGCCAATCGGTGCAGGGAGTGGGCACAGATACGCAGTATTTT.

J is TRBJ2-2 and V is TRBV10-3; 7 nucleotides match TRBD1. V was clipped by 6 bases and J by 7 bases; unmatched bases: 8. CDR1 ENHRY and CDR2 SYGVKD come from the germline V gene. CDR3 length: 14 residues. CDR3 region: CAISRGRQGGELFF. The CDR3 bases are TGTGCCATCAGCAGGGGGAGACAGGGCGGGGAGCTGTTTTTT.

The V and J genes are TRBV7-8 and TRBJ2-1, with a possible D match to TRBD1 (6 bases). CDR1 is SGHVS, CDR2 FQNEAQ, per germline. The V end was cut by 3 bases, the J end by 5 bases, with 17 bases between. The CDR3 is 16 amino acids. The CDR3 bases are TGTGCCAGCAGCTTCCGACCTAGGGGGTTCGACAATGAGCAGTTCTTC. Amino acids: CASSFRPRGFDNEQFF.